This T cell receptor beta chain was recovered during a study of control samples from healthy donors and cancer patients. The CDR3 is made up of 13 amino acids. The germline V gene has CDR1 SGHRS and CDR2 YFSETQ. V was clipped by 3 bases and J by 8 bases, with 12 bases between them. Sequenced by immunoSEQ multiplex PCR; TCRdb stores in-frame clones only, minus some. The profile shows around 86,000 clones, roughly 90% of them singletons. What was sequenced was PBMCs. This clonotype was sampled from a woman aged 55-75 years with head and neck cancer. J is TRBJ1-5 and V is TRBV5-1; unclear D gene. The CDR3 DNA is TGCGCCAGCAGCTCGCAGTCCGGGGAGCCCCAGCATTTT. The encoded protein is CASSSQSGEPQHF.